This section outlines one T cell receptor beta chain sequence together with its context. What antigen it recognizes has not been identified. Base qualities are missing; no much larger clone stands one base away. Receptor libraries were prepared by 5' RACE. Sequenced on an Illumina HiSeq 2000. Template switching added a universal primer binding site, and the final cDNA carried a unique molecular identifier that allowed TCR cDNA molecules to be counted accurately. First-strand cDNA for TCR alpha and beta chains was synthesized from specific primers in the conserved constant-segment region. To control for contamination, every cDNA library carried two barcodes: a SMART-Mk sample barcode plus Illumina barcodes. TruSeq adapter sequences along with Illumina sample barcodes were introduced in two successive PCR steps. The TCR alpha and beta cDNA libraries were sequenced on the Illumina HiSeq platform using custom primers. Per the original workflow: MiGEC processed the raw reads to extract unique molecular identifiers, while MiXCR was used to determine the CDR3 positions. For each individual, recombination models were inferred using an EM algorithm with the repgenHMM and IGoR tools. Shared clonotypes were analyzed with the tcR package in R, and sharing was normalized by the product of cloneset sizes. Out-of-frame nonproductive sequences were analyzed to study raw recombination free of thymic and clonal selection effects. The raw public data were reprocessed by TCRdb itself: fastp quality trimming at Q25, MiXCR clonotype calling, in-frame beta chains only. Rows are combined by CDR3 protein, so each entry shows the most common genes and DNA. The V and J calls reflect TCRdb's pipeline rather than the authors' work. Counted in this sample were some 790,000 distinct CDR3 sequences; around a sixth of them appeared once. The top ten clones comprise roughly 14% of the sample.

The CDR3 spans 16 residues, from the cysteine through the phenylalanine. Kept here is only the CDR3 DNA, which spans 48 bases and is read in frame from base 1. V drops 3 bases and J drops 1 base, leaving 14 bases in between. The CDR1 and CDR2 encoded by the germline V gene are ENHRY and SYGVKD. The sample is drawn from a study of identical twins listed by TCRdb under 2016. Study-wide context: To test whether fetal clonotypes persist, this study deep-sequenced TCR alpha and beta repertoires from monozygotic twins, from unrelated adults of various ages, and from cord blood. To rule out contamination, replicate twin experiments were performed at different times with different library preparation protocols.

The paper's findings and limits, for the study overall: Compared with coincidental sharing between unrelated individuals, an excess of low generation-probability sequences was observed among out-of-frame TCR alpha sequences shared between twins. Zero-insertion analyses could be partly confounded by invariant T cells such as MAIT and iNKT, although diverse VJ usage argued against such confounding for most clonotypes. In beta out-of-frame sequences, excess twin sharing was weaker, because having fewer shared sequences lowered the signal-to-noise ratio. Out-of-frame TCR alpha sharing in monozygotic twins was systematically underestimated by recombination models, whereas sharing between unrelated individuals was in agreement with the recombination models. Abundant cord blood beta clonotypes had fewer insertions, young adult naive repertoires showed a similar but weaker trend, and memory repertoires showed no such trend. Because the same donors could not be followed over many years, the conclusions depended on cross-sectional statistical analysis.

Only healthy Caucasian donors were included. The twin cohort comprised three pairs of female monozygotic twins, all aged roughly 18 to 30 years. Peripheral blood mononuclear cells were used as the source from which RNA for TCR libraries was isolated. The same sample was also studied in work on T cells expressing NK-cell markers. The second investigation adds: TCR beta-chain repertoires were profiled in sorted CD3+CD56+NKG2C+, CD3+CD56+NKG2C- and CD3+CD56-NKG2C+ T-cell subsets from roughly eight donors. Among the eight sequenced donors, seven were HCMV-seropositive and one was HCMV-seronegative. To restrict sorting to alphabetaTCR-expressing T cells, an anti-gammadeltaTCR antibody was added in several experiments. In roughly 6 donors, the dominant CD3+CD56+NKG2C+ clonotypes were found to rank among the top 10 CD8+ clonotypes and to make up about 1.0-7.5% of CD8+ T cells. Those dominant clonotypes were again the most abundant among CD3+CD56-NKG2C+ cells in several donors, at roughly 25-65%. Whether the expanded NKG2C-expressing T cell clones were specific for HCMV antigens remained unclear. Randomly selected healthy volunteers, three men and five women, were used as the eight sequenced donors. HCMV serostatus was determined by detecting HCMV-specific IgG in serum with a commercial ELISA kit. For five or six donors, unsorted PBMC were also used to sequence bulk peripheral blood T-cell repertoires. MIGEC was used to demultiplex reads and group the reads by UMI, and MiTCR was used to assemble and quantify clonotypes. To exclude erroneous sequences, only TCR cDNA sequences supported by at least two reads were retained. The tcR package was used for downstream repertoire analysis, and clonotypes were matched across fractions by CDR3 nucleotide sequence plus V segment. Antigen specificity was annotated against VDJdb with VDJmatch, allowing one amino acid substitution in CDR3.

Source material: PBMCs. The V gene is TRBV10-3 and the J gene is TRBJ2-3, and perhaps TRBD1 as D gene, on 5 matching bases. This TCR derives from a woman between 18 and 30 years old in good health. CDR3 reads: CAISDYSQGRTDTQYF. The sequenced DNA is TGTGCCATCAGTGATTACTCCCAGGGCCGCACAGATACGCAGTATTTT.